This T cell receptor (beta chain) was recovered during a study of blood T cell repertoires in COVID-19 (dated by TCRdb to the early 2020s). Broadly, across the study: Samples from collaborators originated in the United States, Italy and Spain and spanned both the acute and convalescent phases of COVID-19. Where HLA class I and class II types were available, the types were taken from metadata supplied by the sample provider, not from assay-based typing. The repertoires were made available in a free public database intended to serve as a resource for research on the immune response to SARS-CoV-2. The samples were drawn from the first 160 participants of the ongoing ImmuneRACE study and from over a thousand subjects provided by 6 global collaborators. Sample metadata almost always included a de-identified subject ID, COVID-19 status, age in years and sex. The dataset comprised deeply sampled blood TCRbeta repertoires from subjects exposed to, actively infected with, or recovered from COVID-19. The prospective study material was composed of cDNA or gDNA derived from T cells, B-cell-depleted T cells, or PBMCs.

From the germline V gene (reference sequence), CDR1 is LGHDT and CDR2 is YNNKEL. Trimming accounts for 4 bases at V and 4 bases at J, while the number of junction bases matched to no gene is 2. The CDR3 sequence holds 14 residues, the cysteine and phenylalanine included. The CDR3 DNA has 42 bases and is translated from base 1. In regard to this clone: The antigen it binds to is not known. Base quality data are lacking; no much larger clone is found one base away.

Collaborating institutions collected whole blood in K2EDTA tubes following their own protocols. For TCRbeta analysis, collaborator samples were shipped as frozen whole blood, as isolated PBMCs, or as DNA extracted from either sample type. On the study overall, not on this receptor specifically: Clinical and demographic metadata were provided uncurated, with the amount varying by source and participant.

The immunoSEQ Assay, a bias-controlled multiplex PCR, was used to amplify TCRbeta CDR3 regions from genomic DNA. In the source study's methods: The number of nucleated cells in each sample was estimated by amplification of reference gene primers within the assay. To quantify the absolute abundance of each unique TCRbeta CDR3 rearrangement, sequence reads were collapsed and filtered. Productive Simpson clonality was computed per sample as the square root of Simpson's diversity index over productive rearrangements. This is the immuneACCESS table as TCRdb keeps it, with only in-frame sequences that have V and J called. A part of the clones is gone; compared with another copy, unresolved V genes explain less than half, and the rest is unexplained. The V and J calls and clone size were taken over from that table, and D and trimming were inferred from the DNA. Across this sample there are about 150,000 clones, with roughly 90% seen only once. Of the sample, 0.5% to 0.65% falls within the top ten clones.

The TCR sequence derives from a man aged 50-60 years with acute or convalescent COVID-19. The chain is made from TRBV3-1 (or the pseudogene TRBV3-2) and TRBJ2-2; a stretch of 8 junction bases matches TRBD1. Sequencing was performed on peripheral blood. For the CDR3, the sequence is CASSPDRATGELFF. The sequenced DNA: TGTGCCAGCAGCCCGGACAGGGCCACCGGGGAGCTGTTTTTT.